This T cell receptor beta chain emerged from a study of T cell responses to AZD1222 COVID-19 vaccine. Per germline, CDR1 LGHNA and CDR2 YSLEER. There are 13 residues in the CDR3. V gave up 4 bases and J gave up 4 bases; unmatched junction bases: 2. Regarding this clone: The antigen is undetermined.

Profiled with immunoSEQ multiplex PCR; TCRdb holds only in-frame clones, not every one. The sample lists over 150,000 clones; more than 80% were seen once. Notes on the study in general: Mostly white British, mostly female donors; authors suggested clonal diversity may be underestimated. Only a handful of AZD1222 recipients, roughly six in all, had baseline seropositivity. Once two AZD1222 doses were given, Spike-specific TCR breadth and depth went up.

The specimen comprised peripheral blood, sampled on day 0 of AZD1222 vaccination. The receptor's source is an adult in good health. The chain carries TRBV4-3 and TRBJ1-1, with 8 bases identical to TRBD1. CDR3 nucleotides: TGCGCCAGCAGCCCAGACAGGGGCACTGAAGCTTTCTTT. This encodes CASSPDRGTEAFF.